This entry lists 16 T cell receptor beta chains sequenced from one sample in a study of Tregs in tolerant kidney transplant recipients. Sequenced by immunoSEQ multiplex PCR; TCRdb stores in-frame clones only, minus some. This table holds tens of thousands of clones, 93% found once. Recipients received nonmyeloablative bone marrow transplants from related graft donors, with transient mixed chimerism. The sequencing used CD4+ T cells from blood (PBMCs), collected 12 months after the transplant. These receptors were obtained from a human patient who received a combined kidney and bone marrow transplant. Some T cells may possibly be graft donor cells.

This clone was counted once. The chain carries TRBV10-3 and TRBJ1-1, with TRBD1 matching over 7 bases. CDR1 is ENHRY, CDR2 SYGVKD, per germline. V trimming: 4 bases; J trimming: 5 bases; junction bases outside the gene matches: 10. The CDR3 has 15 amino acids. CDR3 DNA sequence: TGTGCCATCAGTGTGGCAGGGGGTGGGTTGACTGAAGCTTTCTTT. The encoded protein is CAISVAGGGLTEAFF.

The chain employs TRBV6-6 and TRBJ2-2, with TRBD2 matching over 11 bases. Germline CDR1 is MNHNY and CDR2 is SVGAGI (reference sequence). The CDR3 totals 16 residues. V dropped 7 bases and J dropped 5; count of bases not matched to a gene: 9. This CDR3 is CASKVSASGGTGELFF. In DNA form, the CDR3 reads TGTGCCAGCAAAGTTTCGGCTAGCGGGGGGACCGGGGAGCTGTTTTTT.

Only one count was recorded for this clone. The rearrangement links TRBV5-1 to TRBJ2-3; D perhaps matches TRBD2 (5 bases). Trimming shortened V by 0 bases and J by 3 bases, and 14 bases separated the two germline ends. The CDR3 covers 16 residues. Germline V gene sequence: CDR1 SGHRS, CDR2 YFSETQ. The CDR3, as DNA: TGCGCCAGCAGCTTGGCAACTAGTAGGTATACAGATACGCAGTATTTT. Encoded protein: CASSLATSRYTDTQYF. Drawing the rest from reference TRBV5-1 and TRBJ2-3, the complete variable domain is KAGVTQTPRYLIKTRGQQVTLSCSPISGHRSVSWYQQTPGQGLQFLFEYFSETQRNKGNFPGRFSGRQFSNSRSEMNVSTLELGDSALYLCASSLATSRYTDTQYFGPGTRLTVL.

The genes are TRBV4-2 and TRBJ2-3, with unresolved D. Trimming shortened V by 3 bases and J by 2 bases, and 12 bases separated the two germline ends. The length of the CDR3 is 15 residues. Germline V gene sequence: CDR1 LGHNA, CDR2 YNFKEQ. The CDR3 nucleotides read TGTGCCAGCAGCCAGATATTGCAGTACACAGATACGCAGTATTTT. Encoded protein: CASSQILQYTDTQYF.

J is TRBJ2-2 and V is TRBV7-9; 8 nucleotides match TRBD2. Germline V gene data show CDR1 as SEHNR and CDR2 as FQNEAQ (reference sequence). The V segment lost 5 bases and the J segment 6 bases; nucleotides outside the gene matches: 8. There are 15 residues in the CDR3. The CDR3 sequence: CASSPRGSGAGELFF. DNA for the CDR3: TGTGCCAGCAGCCCCCGGGGTAGCGGGGCCGGGGAGCTGTTTTTT.

The gene calls are TRBV29-1 and TRBJ1-5; 10 bases agree with TRBD1. The CDR3 extends over 12 amino acids. The germline V gene has CDR1 SQVTM and CDR2 ANQGSEA. Losses at the gene ends were 6 bases for V and 5 bases for J; bases not matched to a gene: 1. CDR3 sequence (DNA): TGCAGCGTAGGACAGGGGGATCAGCCCCAGCATTTT. Protein product: CSVGQGDQPQHF.

The chain couples TRBV27 to TRBJ2-7; 7 bases match TRBD2. CDR1 is MNHEY and CDR2 is SMNVEV in the germline V gene (reference sequence). The V gene end was trimmed by 5 bases and the J gene end by 0 bases; junction bases not matched to a gene: 13. The CDR3 runs 17 residues. The CDR3 bases are TGTGCCAGCAGTATACGGGACTACCTAATTGTCTCCTACGAGCAGTACTTC. It codes for CASSIRDYLIVSYEQYF.

This clone was seen more than once but under ten times. This chain uses TRBV28 with TRBJ1-1; D is ambiguous. The V end lost 8 bases, the J end lost 1 base, and 11 bases lay between the germline ends. This CDR3 region has 13 residues. Germline V gene sequence: CDR1 MDHEN, CDR2 SYDVKM. The CDR3 region is CASHNTKNTEAFF. The CDR3 nucleotides are TGTGCCAGCCACAACACAAAGAACACTGAAGCTTTCTTT.

J is TRBJ2-2 and V is TRBV2, with 11 bases lining up with TRBD1. V dropped 3 bases and J dropped 6; count of bases not matched to a gene: 3. CDR3 size: 15 residues. The germline V gene encodes CDR1 SNHLY and CDR2 FYNNEI. CDR3 residues: CASSDTGQGAGELFF. The CDR3 DNA reads as TGTGCCAGCAGTGATACGGGACAGGGGGCCGGGGAGCTGTTTTTT.

V is TRBV4-1 and J is TRBJ2-7, with TRBD1 matching over 9 bases. Germline V lookup: CDR1 MGHRA, CDR2 YSYEKL. The CDR3 loop spans 14 amino acids. V was pared by 1 base and J by 2 bases, with 0 bases of the junction left unmatched. The CDR3 sequence: CASSQGDRAYEQYF. Written as DNA, the CDR3 is TGCGCCAGCAGCCAAGGGGACAGGGCCTACGAGCAGTACTTC.

The count of this clone is one. This chain joins TRBV5-1 and TRBJ1-4; 8 bases are shared with TRBD1. With V trimmed by 2 bases and J by 7 bases, 4 bases remained unmatched. CDR1 is SGHRS, CDR2 YFSETQ, per germline. The CDR3 is made up of 14 amino acids. The chain's CDR3 is CASSLGTGLEKLFF. The CDR3 DNA reads TGCGCCAGCAGCTTAGGGACAGGCCTTGAAAAACTGTTTTTT. The variable domain in full, completed from reference TRBV5-1 and TRBJ1-4, reads KAGVTQTPRYLIKTRGQQVTLSCSPISGHRSVSWYQQTPGQGLQFLFEYFSETQRNKGNFPGRFSGRQFSNSRSEMNVSTLELGDSALYLCASSLGTGLEKLFFGSGTQLSVL.

This chain connects TRBV4-2 to TRBJ2-2; TRBD1 agrees at 9 bases. J gave up 6 bases and V 4 bases, and 6 bases lay outside the gene matches. CDR1 and CDR2 (germline): LGHNA, YNFKEQ. This CDR3 contains 15 residues. The CDR3 DNA sequence: TGTGCCAGCAGCCGAGACAGGGGGTGGGCCGGGGAGCTGTTTTTT. It codes for CASSRDRGWAGELFF.

The chain couples TRBV4-1 to TRBJ1-4; the match to TRBD1 covers 8 bases. The CDR3 contains 16 residues. CDR1 is MGHRA and CDR2 is YSYEKL in the germline V gene. V dropped 6 bases and J dropped 8; count of bases not matched to a gene: 14. CDR3 in DNA: TGCGCCAGCAGGCCTATCTTACAGGGGGTTGGGGAAAAACTGTTTTTT. This codes for CASRPILQGVGEKLFF.

Turning to this clone: Different DNA sequences within this sample yield the same CDR3. The J gene is TRBJ1-6, the V gene TRBV19, with D possibly matching TRBD1 (5 bases). Germline loops: CDR1 LNHDA, CDR2 SQIVND (reference sequence). V was cut by 3 bases and J by 1 base, with 13 bases left in between. The CDR3 consists of 17 residues. The CDR3 spells CASSILPKGSYNSPLHF. The CDR3 region has the DNA TGTGCCAGTAGTATCCTTCCAAAGGGGTCCTATAATTCACCCCTCCACTTT.

The chain is built from TRBV5-6 and TRBJ1-3; the match to TRBD1 covers 8 bases. V lost 0 bases, J lost 7 bases, and 6 bases stayed unmatched. The CDR3 consists of 15 residues. Germline CDR1 and CDR2: SGHDT and YYEEEE. CDR3 sequence reads: CASSLARGRPNTIYF. The CDR3 DNA reads as TGTGCCAGCAGCTTGGCCAGGGGGCGGCCGAACACCATATATTTT.

The chain couples TRBV6-5 to TRBJ2-7, with D tentatively TRBD1 (6 bases). The CDR3 consists of 15 residues. CDR1 and CDR2 (germline): MNHEY, SVGAGI. The V end lost 3 bases, the J end lost 2 bases, and 14 bases lay between the germline ends. The CDR3 loop reads CASSYRQVPTYEQYF. The CDR3, as DNA: TGTGCCAGCAGTTATCGACAGGTGCCTACCTACGAGCAGTACTTC.